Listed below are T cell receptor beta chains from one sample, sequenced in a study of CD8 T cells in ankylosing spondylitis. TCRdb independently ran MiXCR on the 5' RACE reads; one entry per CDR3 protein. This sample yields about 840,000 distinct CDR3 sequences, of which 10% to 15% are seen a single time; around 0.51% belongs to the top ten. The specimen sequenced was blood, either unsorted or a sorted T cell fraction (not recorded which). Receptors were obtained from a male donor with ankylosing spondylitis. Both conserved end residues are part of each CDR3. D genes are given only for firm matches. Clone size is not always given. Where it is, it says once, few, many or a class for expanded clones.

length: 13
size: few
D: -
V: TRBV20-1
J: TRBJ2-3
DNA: TGCAGTGCTAGACGGAGCAACACAGATACGCAGTATTTT
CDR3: CSARRSNTDTQYF

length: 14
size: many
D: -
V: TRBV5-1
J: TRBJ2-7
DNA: TGCGCCAGCAGCTTGTTCGTGGACACCTACGAGCAGTACTTC
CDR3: CASSLFVDTYEQYF

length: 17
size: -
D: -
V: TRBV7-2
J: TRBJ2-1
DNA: TGTGCCAGCAGCTTGAAGACCGTTCAAAGCTCCTACAATGAGCAGTTCTTC
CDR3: CASSLKTVQSSYNEQFF

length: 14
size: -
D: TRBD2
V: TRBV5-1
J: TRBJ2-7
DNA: TGCGCCAGCAGTCCAAGCGGGGTGCTCTTCGAGCAGTACTTC
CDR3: CASSPSGVLFEQYF

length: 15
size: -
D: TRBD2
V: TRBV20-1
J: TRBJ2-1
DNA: TGCAGTGCTAGAGGGACTAGCGGCTTTACTAATGAGCAGTTCTTC
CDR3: CSARGTSGFTNEQFF

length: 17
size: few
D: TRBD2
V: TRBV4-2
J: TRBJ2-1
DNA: TGTGCCAGCAGCACCCGAACTAGCGGGAGGGCCTACAATGAGCAGTTCTTC
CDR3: CASSTRTSGRAYNEQFF

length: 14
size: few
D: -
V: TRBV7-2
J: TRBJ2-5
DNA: TGTGCCAGCAGCTTAGGTCCCCAAGGGGAGACCCAGTACTTC
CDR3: CASSLGPQGETQYF

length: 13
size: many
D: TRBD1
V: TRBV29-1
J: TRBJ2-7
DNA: TGCAGCGTCAGGACAGGGGCCTCCTACGAGCAGTACTTC
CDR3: CSVRTGASYEQYF

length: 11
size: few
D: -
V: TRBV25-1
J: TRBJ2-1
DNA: TGTGCCAGCAGTGGATCCCTAGAGCAGTTCTTC
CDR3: CASSGSLEQFF

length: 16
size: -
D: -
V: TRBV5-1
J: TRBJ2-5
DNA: TGCGCCAGCAGCTTCACCTCCTTTCCTCCCCAAGAGACCCAGTACTTC
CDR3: CASSFTSFPPQETQYF

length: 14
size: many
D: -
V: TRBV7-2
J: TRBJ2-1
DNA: TGTGCCAGCAGCTTCAGGGGTTCATACAATGAGCAGTTCTTC
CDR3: CASSFRGSYNEQFF

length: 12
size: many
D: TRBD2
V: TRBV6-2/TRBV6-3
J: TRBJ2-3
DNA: TGTGCCAGCGCGGGGGGTACAGATACGCAGTATTTT
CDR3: CASAGGTDTQYF

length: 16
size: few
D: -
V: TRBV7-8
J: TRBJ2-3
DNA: TGTGCCAGCAGCTTCCAGGGGATGGGTAGCACAGATACGCAGTATTTT
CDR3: CASSFQGMGSTDTQYF

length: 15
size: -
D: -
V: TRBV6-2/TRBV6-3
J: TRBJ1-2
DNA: TGTGCCAGCAGTTACTCAGGCCGCCACCCCTATGGCTACACCTTC
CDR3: CASSYSGRHPYGYTF

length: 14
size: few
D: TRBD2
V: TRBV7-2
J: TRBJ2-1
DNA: TGTGCCAGCAGCTTAGGTGGCCACGGGGGGGAGCAGTTCTTC
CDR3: CASSLGGHGGEQFF

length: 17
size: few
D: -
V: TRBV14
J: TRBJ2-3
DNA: TGTGCCAGCAGCCAAACATGGGGTACGACTAGCACAGATACGCAGTATTTT
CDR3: CASSQTWGTTSTDTQYF

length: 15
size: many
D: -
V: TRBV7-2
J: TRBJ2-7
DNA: TGTGCCAGCAGCCTTCTAGGCCAGGGGATGGGCGAGCAGTACTTC
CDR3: CASSLLGQGMGEQYF

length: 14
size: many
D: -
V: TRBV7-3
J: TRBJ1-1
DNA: TGTGCCAGCAGGGCGGACCCCCAGAACACTGAAGCTTTCTTT
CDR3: CASRADPQNTEAFF

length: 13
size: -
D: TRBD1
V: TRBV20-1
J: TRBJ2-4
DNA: TGCAGTGCTAGAAACAGGGGTGCGGACTTTCAGTACTTC
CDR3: CSARNRGADFQYF

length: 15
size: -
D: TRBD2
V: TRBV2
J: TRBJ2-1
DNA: TGTGCCAGCGCCCCGGGACTAGCGGGAGGTGGTGAGCAGTTCTTC
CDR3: CASAPGLAGGGEQFF

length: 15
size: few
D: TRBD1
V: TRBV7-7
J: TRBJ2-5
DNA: TGTGCTAGCAGCTTCCTAGACAGGGGGCGGGAGACCCAGTACTTC
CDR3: CASSFLDRGRETQYF

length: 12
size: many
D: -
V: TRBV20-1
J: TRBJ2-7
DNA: TGCAGTGCGTCGACAGATACCTACGAGCAGTACTTC
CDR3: CSASTDTYEQYF

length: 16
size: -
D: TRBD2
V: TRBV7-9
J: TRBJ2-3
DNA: TGTGCCAGCAGCTCGATCCGACTAGCGGGAACAGATACGCAGTATTTT
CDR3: CASSSIRLAGTDTQYF

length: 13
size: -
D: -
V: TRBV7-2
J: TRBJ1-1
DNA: TGTGCCAGCAGGTGGCAGGGGAACACTGAAGCTTTCTTT
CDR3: CASRWQGNTEAFF

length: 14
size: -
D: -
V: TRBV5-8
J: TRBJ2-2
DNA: TGTGCCAGCAGCAACAGGGTCGACACCGGGGAGCTGTTTTTT
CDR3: CASSNRVDTGELFF

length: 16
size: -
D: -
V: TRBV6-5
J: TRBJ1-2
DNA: TGTGCCAGCAGTTCGAACCCGGGACGGTATAACTATGGCTACACCTTC
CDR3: CASSSNPGRYNYGYTF

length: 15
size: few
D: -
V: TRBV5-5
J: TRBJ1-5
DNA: TGTGCCAGCAGCCCGAACAGGGTTAGCAATCAGCCCCAGCATTTT
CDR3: CASSPNRVSNQPQHF

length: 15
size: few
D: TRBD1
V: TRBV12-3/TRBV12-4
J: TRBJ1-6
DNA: TGTGCCAGCAGATACAGGGGGTCCTATAATTCACCCCTCCACTTT
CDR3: CASRYRGSYNSPLHF

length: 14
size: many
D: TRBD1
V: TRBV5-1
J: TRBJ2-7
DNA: TGCGCCAGCAGCCCGACAGGGCCCAATTACGAGCAGTACTTC
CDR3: CASSPTGPNYEQYF

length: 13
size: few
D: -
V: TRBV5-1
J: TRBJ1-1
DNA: TGCGCCAGCAAAATTGACCCCAACACTGAAGCTTTCTTT
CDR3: CASKIDPNTEAFF

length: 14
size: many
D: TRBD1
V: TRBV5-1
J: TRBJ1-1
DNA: TGCGCCAGCCGGACAGGACAGGAGCACACTGAAGCTTTCTTT
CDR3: CASRTGQEHTEAFF

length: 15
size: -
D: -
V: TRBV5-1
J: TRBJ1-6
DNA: TGCGCCAGCAGCTGGTCCGGGACGGAGAATTCACCCCTCCACTTT
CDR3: CASSWSGTENSPLHF

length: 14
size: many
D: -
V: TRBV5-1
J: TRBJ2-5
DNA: TGCGCCAGCAGCTTGGGGGCGAGCCAAGAGACCCAGTACTTC
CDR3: CASSLGASQETQYF

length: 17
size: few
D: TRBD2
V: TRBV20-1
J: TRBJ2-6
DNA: TGCAGTGCTGATAGCGGGGCCTCTAGCTCTGGGGCCAACGTCCTGACTTTC
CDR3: CSADSGASSSGANVLTF

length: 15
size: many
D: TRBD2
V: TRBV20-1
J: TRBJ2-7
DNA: TGCAGTGCTACCCAGGGACTAGCGGGGGGGAACGAGCAGTACTTC
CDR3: CSATQGLAGGNEQYF